The clone carrying this TCR beta chain has a count of ten or more. MiXCR, applied by TCRdb to the reads, yields one record per CDR3 protein. The profile shows fewer than 300,000 distinct CDR3 sequences, about 26% of them singletons. The data derive from a study of T cell repertoires in cytomegalovirus infection. Between the trimmed V and J ends, which lost 4 bases and 8 bases, there was a span of 8 bases. The CDR3 loop spans 11 amino acids. The germline CDR1 and CDR2 sequences are SQVTM and ANQGSEA. Sequencing used PBMCs. The TCR sequence derives from a human donor in good health (CMV status not recorded). Some clones in this sample may be carry-over from other donors' samples. The chain uses TRBV29-1 and TRBJ1-4; tentatively, D is TRBD1 (5 bases). This CDR3 reads CSVGTIEKLFF. The CDR3 nucleotides are TGCAGCGTTGGGACAATAGAAAAACTGTTTTTT. The variable domain in full, completed from reference TRBV29-1 and TRBJ1-4, reads SAVISQKPSRDICQRGTSLTIQCQVDSQVTMMFWYRQQPGQSLTLIATANQGSEATYESGFVIDKFPISRPNLTFSTLTVSNMSPEDSSIYLCSVGTIEKLFFGSGTQLSVL.